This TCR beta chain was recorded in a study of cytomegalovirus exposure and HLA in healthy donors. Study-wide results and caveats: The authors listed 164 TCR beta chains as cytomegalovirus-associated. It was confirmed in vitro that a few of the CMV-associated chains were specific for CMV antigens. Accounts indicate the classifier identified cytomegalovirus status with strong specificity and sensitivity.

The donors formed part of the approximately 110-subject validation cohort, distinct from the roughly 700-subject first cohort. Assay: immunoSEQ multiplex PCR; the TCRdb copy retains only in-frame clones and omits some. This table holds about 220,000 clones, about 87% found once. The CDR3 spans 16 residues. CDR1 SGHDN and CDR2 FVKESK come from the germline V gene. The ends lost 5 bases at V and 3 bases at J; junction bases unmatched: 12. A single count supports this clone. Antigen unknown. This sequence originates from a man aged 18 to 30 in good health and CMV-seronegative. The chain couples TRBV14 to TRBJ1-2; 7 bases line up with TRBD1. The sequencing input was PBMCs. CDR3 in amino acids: CASSIRQGNEYYGYTF. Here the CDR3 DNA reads TGTGCCAGCAGCATACGACAGGGAAACGAGTACTATGGCTACACCTTC.